The clone carrying this T cell receptor beta chain has a single count. The data belong to a study of cytomegalovirus exposure and HLA in healthy donors. CDR3 size: 17 residues. Per the germline V gene, CDR1 is MNHEY and CDR2 is SMNVEV (reference sequence). V was pared by 5 bases and J by 0 bases, with 7 bases of the junction left unmatched. In the PCR, 60 Vbeta and 13 Jbeta primers were used. Libraries were prepared by immunoSEQ multiplex PCR; TCRdb keeps only in-frame clonotypes and omits some of them. The top ten clones hold less than 5.5% of a sample with under 200,000 clones, around 80% of them seen once.

Input material: PBMCs. The chain joins TRBV27 to TRBJ1-6; 7 bases agree with TRBD1. The source of this sequence is a male donor in good health and CMV-seronegative. The CDR3 here is CASSRRGPRSYNSPLHF. The CDR3 DNA reads as TGTGCCAGCAGTAGAAGGGGGCCACGCTCCTATAATTCACCCCTCCACTTT.